This TCR beta chain came from a study of OX40 agonist ivuxolimab in advanced cancers. Study at large: The patients received ivuxolimab by intravenous route every 2 weeks at 0.01 to 10 mg/kg. Prior anti-PD-1, anti-PD-L1 or anti-CTLA-4 therapy was allowed; roughly 40% had some. Study observations and caveats: CD8+ T cells averaged more expanded clones than CD4+.

In regard to this clone: Antigen: not known.

Trimming left V 9 bases short and J 1 base short, with 10 bases between. The CDR3 has 14 amino acids. Per the germline V gene, CDR1 is LNHDA and CDR2 is SQIVND (reference sequence). Autoimmune disease history or systemic immunosuppression led to patients being barred. Sequencing was performed with immunoSEQ multiplex PCR; in TCRdb, only in-frame clones are kept and a portion is missing. This sample yields about 31,000 clones, of which approximately 87% are seen a single time; roughly 25% belongs to the top ten. The sample was CD4+ or CD8+ T cells sorted from blood, taken in a trial of the OX40 agonist ivuxolimab. V is TRBV19 and J is TRBJ2-6; D perhaps matches TRBD2 (5 bases). This receptor was identified in an adult with an advanced solid tumor such as melanoma, head and neck, liver or kidney cancer. In DNA, the CDR3 is TGTGCCAGCCAACGGGATTCTGGGGCCAACGTCCTGACTTTC. It encodes CASQRDSGANVLTF.